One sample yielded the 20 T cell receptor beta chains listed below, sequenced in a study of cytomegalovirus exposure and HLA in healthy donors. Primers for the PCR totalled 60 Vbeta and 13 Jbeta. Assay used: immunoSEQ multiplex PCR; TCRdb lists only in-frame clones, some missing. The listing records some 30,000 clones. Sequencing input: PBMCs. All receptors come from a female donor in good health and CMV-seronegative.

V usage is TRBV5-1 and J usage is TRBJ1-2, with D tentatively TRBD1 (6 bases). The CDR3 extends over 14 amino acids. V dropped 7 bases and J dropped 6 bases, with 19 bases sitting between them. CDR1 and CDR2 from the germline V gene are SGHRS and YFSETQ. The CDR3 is CASLPGGAEDGYTF. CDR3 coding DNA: TGCGCCAGCCTCCCGGGGGGCGCGGAGGATGGCTACACCTTC. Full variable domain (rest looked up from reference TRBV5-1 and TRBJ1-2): KAGVTQTPRYLIKTRGQQVTLSCSPISGHRSVSWYQQTPGQGLQFLFEYFSETQRNKGNFPGRFSGRQFSNSRSEMNVSTLELGDSALYLCASLPGGAEDGYTFGSGTRLTVV.

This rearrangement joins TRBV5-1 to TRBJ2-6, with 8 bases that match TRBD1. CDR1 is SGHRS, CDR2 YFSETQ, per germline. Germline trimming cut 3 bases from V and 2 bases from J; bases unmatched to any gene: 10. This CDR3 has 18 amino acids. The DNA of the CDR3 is TGCGCCAGCAGCTCGGGGACAGGAGCGGGCACTGGGGCCAACGTCCTGACTTTC. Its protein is CASSSGTGAGTGANVLTF.

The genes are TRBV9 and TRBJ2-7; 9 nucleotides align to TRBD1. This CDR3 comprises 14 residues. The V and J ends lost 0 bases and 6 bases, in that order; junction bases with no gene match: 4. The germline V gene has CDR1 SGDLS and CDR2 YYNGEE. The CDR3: CASSVGQGVSEQYF. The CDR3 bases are TGTGCCAGCAGCGTAGGACAGGGGGTGAGCGAGCAGTACTTC.

CDR3 amino acids: CASSPYGGRLGSPLHF. Written as DNA, the CDR3 is TGTGCCAGCAGCCCCTACGGGGGGAGGCTGGGTTCACCCCTCCACTTT. V and J are TRBV5-4 and TRBJ1-6, with a tentative D call TRBD1 (5 bases). The ends were cut back, 4 bases at V and 9 bases at J, with 20 bases in the middle. CDR1 is SGHNT, CDR2 YYREEE, per germline (reference sequence). The CDR3 is made up of 16 amino acids. Looking up the rest from reference TRBV5-4 and TRBJ1-6 gives the full variable domain: ETGVTQSPTHLIKTRGQQVTLRCSSQSGHNTVSWYQQALGQGPQFIFQYYREEENGRGNFPPRFSGLQFPNYSSELNVNALELDDSALYLCASSPYGGRLGSPLHFGNGTRLTVT.

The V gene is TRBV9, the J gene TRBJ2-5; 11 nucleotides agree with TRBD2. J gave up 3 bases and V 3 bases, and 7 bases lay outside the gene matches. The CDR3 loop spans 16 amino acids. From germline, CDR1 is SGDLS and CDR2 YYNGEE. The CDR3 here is CASSGVGTSGKETQYF. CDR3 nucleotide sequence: TGTGCCAGCAGCGGTGTCGGGACTAGCGGAAAAGAGACCCAGTACTTC.

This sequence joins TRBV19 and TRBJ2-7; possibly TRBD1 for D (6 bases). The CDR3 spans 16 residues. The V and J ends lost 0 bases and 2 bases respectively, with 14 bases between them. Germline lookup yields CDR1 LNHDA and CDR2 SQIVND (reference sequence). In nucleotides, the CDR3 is TGTGCCAGTAGTATAGATGTCACAGGGTTTACCTACGAGCAGTACTTC. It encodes CASSIDVTGFTYEQYF.

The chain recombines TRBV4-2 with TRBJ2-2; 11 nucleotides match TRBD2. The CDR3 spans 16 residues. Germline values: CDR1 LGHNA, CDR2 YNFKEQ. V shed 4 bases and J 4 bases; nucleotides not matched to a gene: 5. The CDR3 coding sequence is TGTGCCAGCAGCCCGCTAGCGGGGGGCACCACCGGGGAGCTGTTTTTT. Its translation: CASSPLAGGTTGELFF.

The CDR3 region is CASSGQFNYGYTF. The DNA of the CDR3 is TGTGCCAGCAGCGGACAGTTTAACTATGGCTACACCTTC. J is TRBJ1-2 and V is TRBV9; D perhaps matches TRBD1 (5 bases). Germline CDR1 and CDR2: SGDLS and YYNGEE. This CDR3 region has 13 residues. Trimming shortened V by 3 bases and J by 1 base, and 7 bases separated the two germline ends.

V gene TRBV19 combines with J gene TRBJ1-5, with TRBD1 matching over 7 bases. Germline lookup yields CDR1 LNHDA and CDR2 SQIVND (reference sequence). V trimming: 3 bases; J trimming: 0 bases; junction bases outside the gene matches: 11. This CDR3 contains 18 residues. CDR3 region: CASSMLTGPLYSNQPQHF. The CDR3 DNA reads TGTGCCAGTAGTATGTTGACAGGGCCTCTTTATAGCAATCAGCCCCAGCATTTT.

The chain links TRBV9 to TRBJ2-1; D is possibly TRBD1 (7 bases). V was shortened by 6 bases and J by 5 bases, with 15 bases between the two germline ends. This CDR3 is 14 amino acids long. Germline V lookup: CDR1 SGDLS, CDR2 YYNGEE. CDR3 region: CASTGGDRDNEQFF. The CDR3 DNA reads TGTGCCAGCACCGGCGGGGACAGAGACAATGAGCAGTTCTTC.

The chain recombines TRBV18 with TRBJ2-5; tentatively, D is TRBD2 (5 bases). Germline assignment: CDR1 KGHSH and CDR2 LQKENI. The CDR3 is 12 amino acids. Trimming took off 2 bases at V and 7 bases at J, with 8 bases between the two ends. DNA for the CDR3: TGTGCCAGCTCACCAGAGGGAACGACCCAGTACTTC. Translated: CASSPEGTTQYF.

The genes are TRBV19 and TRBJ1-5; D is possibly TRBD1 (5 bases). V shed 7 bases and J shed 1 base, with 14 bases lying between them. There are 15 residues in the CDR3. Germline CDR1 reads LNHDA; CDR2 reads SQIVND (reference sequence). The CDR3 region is CASTPSGGSNQPQHF. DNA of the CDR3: TGTGCCAGTACCCCTTCGGGGGGGAGCAATCAGCCCCAGCATTTT.

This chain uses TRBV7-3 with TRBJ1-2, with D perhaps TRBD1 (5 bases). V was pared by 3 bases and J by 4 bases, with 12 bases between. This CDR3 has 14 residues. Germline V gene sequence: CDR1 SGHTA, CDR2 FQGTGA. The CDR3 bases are TGTGCCAGCAGCTTGGAGGGGAATAGCTATGGCTACACCTTC. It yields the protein CASSLEGNSYGYTF.

The CDR3 DNA reads TGTGCCTCTAACCCACAGGGAAGGGCTGAAGCTTTCTTT. Translating gives CASNPQGRAEAFF. The chain recombines TRBV19 with TRBJ1-1, with D tentatively TRBD1 (6 bases). Trimming removed 11 bases at V and 6 bases at J, with 19 bases between. The germline V gene has CDR1 LNHDA and CDR2 SQIVND (reference sequence). The CDR3 is made up of 13 amino acids.

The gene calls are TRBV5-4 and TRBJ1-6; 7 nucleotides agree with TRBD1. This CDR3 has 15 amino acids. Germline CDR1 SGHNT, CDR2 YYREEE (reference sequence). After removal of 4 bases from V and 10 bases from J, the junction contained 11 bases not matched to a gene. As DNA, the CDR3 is TGTGCCAGCAGCCAGACAGGGATGGGTGACTCACCCCTCCACTTT. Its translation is CASSQTGMGDSPLHF.

CDR3 in DNA: TGTGCCAGCATCGACAGGGGGCGAAGCTATGGCTACACCTTC. Translating it yields CASIDRGRSYGYTF. V is TRBV6-5 and J is TRBJ1-2, with 10 positions matching TRBD1. With 7 bases clipped from V and 4 bases from J, the junction kept 6 bases outside the gene matches. Germline CDR1 is MNHEY and CDR2 is SVGAGI. CDR3 length: 14 amino acids.

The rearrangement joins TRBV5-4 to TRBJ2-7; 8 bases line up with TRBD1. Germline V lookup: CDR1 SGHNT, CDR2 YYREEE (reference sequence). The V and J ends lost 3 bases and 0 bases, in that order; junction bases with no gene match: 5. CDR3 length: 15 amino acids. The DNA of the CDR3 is TGTGCCAGCAGCTCCGGGACAGGAAACTCCTACGAGCAGTACTTC. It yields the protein CASSSGTGNSYEQYF.

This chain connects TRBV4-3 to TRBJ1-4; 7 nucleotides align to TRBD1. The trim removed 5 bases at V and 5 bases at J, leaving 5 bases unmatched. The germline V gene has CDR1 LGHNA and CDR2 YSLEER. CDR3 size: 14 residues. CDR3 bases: TGCGCCAGCAGCTCGGGACAGAGGAATGAAAAACTGTTTTTT. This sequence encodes CASSSGQRNEKLFF.

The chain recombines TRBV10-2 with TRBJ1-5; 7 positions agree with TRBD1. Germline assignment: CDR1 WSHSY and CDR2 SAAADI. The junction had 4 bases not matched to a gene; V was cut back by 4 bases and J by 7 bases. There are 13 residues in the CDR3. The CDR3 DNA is TGCGCCAGCAGTGGACAGGGAGGACAGCCCCAGCATTTT. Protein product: CASSGQGGQPQHF.

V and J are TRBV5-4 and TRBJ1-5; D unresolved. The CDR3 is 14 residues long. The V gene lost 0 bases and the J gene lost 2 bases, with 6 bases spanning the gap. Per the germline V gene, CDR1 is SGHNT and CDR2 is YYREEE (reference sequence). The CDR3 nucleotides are TGTGCCAGCAGCTTGGGGAGGGGCAATCAGCCCCAGCATTTT. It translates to CASSLGRGNQPQHF.